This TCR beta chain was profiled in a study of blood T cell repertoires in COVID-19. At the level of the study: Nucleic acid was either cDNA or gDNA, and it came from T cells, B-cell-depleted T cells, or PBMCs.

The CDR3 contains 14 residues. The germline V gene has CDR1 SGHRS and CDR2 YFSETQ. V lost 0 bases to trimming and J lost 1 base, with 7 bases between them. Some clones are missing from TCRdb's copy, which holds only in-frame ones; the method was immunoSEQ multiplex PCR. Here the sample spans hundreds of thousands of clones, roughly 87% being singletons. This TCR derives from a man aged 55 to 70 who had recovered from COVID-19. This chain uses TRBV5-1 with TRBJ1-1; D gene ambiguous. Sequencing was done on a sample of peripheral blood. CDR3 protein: CASSLAKQNTEAFF. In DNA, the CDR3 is TGCGCCAGCAGCTTGGCCAAACAGAACACTGAAGCTTTCTTT.